This T cell receptor beta chain derives from a study of T-cell memory formation after mild COVID-19. Across the study: For the most part, TCR clusters were specific to one donor.

Germline CDR1 and CDR2: SGHVS and FNYEAQ. V lost 4 bases and J lost 3; bases outside the gene matches: 4. This CDR3 is built from 15 residues. One entry per CDR3 protein results from TCRdb running MiXCR on the 5' RACE reads. The repertoire holds 350,000 to 500,000 distinct CDR3 sequences, with under 20% as singletons. The sequencing sample was made of PBMCs or a T cell subset sorted from them (not recorded which). This chain connects TRBV7-6 to TRBJ1-2; TRBD1 matches 11 bases. The sequence came from a man aged 18-30 years who had mild COVID-19 (a few samples of this study predate the infection). Cell type and time point are not known. The CDR3 nucleotides are TGTGCCAGCAGCTCTCCGGGACAGGGGGACTATGGCTACACCTTC. Translating gives CASSSPGQGDYGYTF.